This record concerns one T cell receptor beta chain sequence. No antigen is known for it. The data were obtained in a study of CD8 T cells in Susac syndrome. Trimming took off 0 bases at V and 2 bases at J, with 8 bases between the two ends. Germline V gene sequence: CDR1 SGHDT, CDR2 YYEEEE. The CDR3 totals 14 residues. When the RNA was reverse transcribed, random hexamers were used with an input of roughly 0.5 to 1 ug. Amplification of TCR beta CDR3 spanned 54 Vbeta and 13 Jbeta via immunoSEQ multiplex PCR. TCRdb re-derived calls from the immunoSEQ multiplex PCR reads in MiXCR, one entry per CDR3 protein. The sample yields approximately 190,000 distinct CDR3 sequences, approximately 94% seen once. Negative isolation was applied to CD8+ and CD4+ T cells, and FACS enrichment was applied to TEMRA cells. Study findings and constraints: TCR sequencing and HLA analysis covered a relatively small number of individuals. Within Susac syndrome CD4+ T cell repertoires, clonal expansion was not evident.

The sequence was collected from a human donor with Susac syndrome. The V and J genes are TRBV5-6 and TRBJ1-2, with D possibly being TRBD1 (5 bases). The sequenced sample was CD4+ T cells from PBMCs. The CDR3 is CASSLEGPNYGYTF. The DNA of the CDR3 is TGTGCCAGCAGCTTGGAGGGGCCCAACTATGGCTACACCTTC. Filled out from reference TRBV5-6 and TRBJ1-2, the complete variable domain reads DAGVTQSPTHLIKTRGQQVTLRCSPKSGHDTVSWYQQALGQGPQFIFQYYEEEERQRGNFPDRFSGHQFPNYSSELNVNALLLGDSALYLCASSLEGPNYGYTFGSGTRLTVV.